This is a list of T cell receptor beta chains from one sample in a study of CD8+ T cells in alopecia areata. The data were produced by immunoSEQ multiplex PCR, yet TCRdb's version contains in-frame clones alone and is incomplete. The profile shows about 170,000 clones, around 71% of them singletons. The source was CD8+ T cells sorted from blood, collected at week 0. Receptor source: a human donor with alopecia areata. CDR3s include the opening cysteine and the closing phenylalanine or tryptophan. Clone size, where shown, is once, few, many, or a class for clones that have expanded.

j_gene,abundance,v_gene,CDR3aa
TRBJ1-3,few,TRBV29-1,CSVWGGTGNTIYF
TRBJ2-4,NA,TRBV13,CASSAASVKLAKNIQYF
TRBJ2-3,NA,TRBV2,CASRRGGTDTQYF
TRBJ1-2,NA,TRBV30,CAGGQGVGGYTF
TRBJ1-2,few,TRBV7-9,CASSPSEARGYTF
TRBJ2-7,few,TRBV5-1,CASSLGLAGPTYEQYF
TRBJ2-7,NA,TRBV6-5,CASSYERRDYEQYF
TRBJ1-1,NA,TRBV9,CASSPRGQSTEAFF
TRBJ1-2,NA,TRBV28,CASSYDHQDRGYGYTF
TRBJ2-5,NA,TRBV25-1,CASSEFEGGEETQYF
TRBJ1-4,NA,TRBV14,CASSHGLYTEKLFF
TRBJ2-3,NA,TRBV28,CASSYGHGEDF
TRBJ1-6,NA,TRBV14,CASSQDRQGNSGPLHF
TRBJ2-1,NA,TRBV27,CASSLRQGRSNEQFF
TRBJ2-3,NA,TRBV25-1,CATNPPFTDTQYF
TRBJ1-6,NA,TRBV27,CASSLGTGLAPLHF
TRBJ2-3,NA,TRBV11-2,CASSLEWRAGGDTQYF
TRBJ2-1,NA,TRBV29-1,CSVDLGQVVNEQFF
TRBJ1-2,few,TRBV7-9,CASSSQKDFYGYTF
TRBJ2-7,NA,TRBV11-1,CASSFDGRDPNQAF
TRBJ2-3,NA,TRBV10-3,CAIRQRDREADTQYF
TRBJ2-3,NA,TRBV7-9,CASSSPDTQYF
TRBJ2-7,NA,TRBV25-1,CASTTLYEQYF
TRBJ1-1,NA,TRBV6-5,CASEEGYEAFF
TRBJ1-1,NA,TRBV27,CASSLGQGWTEAFF
TRBJ1-1,NA,TRBV15,CATSRDPQGMNTEAFF
TRBJ2-3,NA,TRBV13,CASSRRTDTDTQYF
TRBJ2-7,NA,TRBV2,CASRNTEEQYF
TRBJ2-3,NA,TRBV7-9,CARENTQYF
TRBJ1-2,NA,TRBV29-1,CSVEDPAGGIVPYGYTF
TRBJ1-2,once,TRBV30,CAWRDPPYGYTF
TRBJ1-2,NA,TRBV5-1,CASSLVGRERNYGYTF
TRBJ1-5,once,TRBV15,CATSSGDQPQHF
TRBJ2-7,NA,TRBV19,CASSILAGTYEQYF
TRBJ2-1,NA,TRBV29-1,CSVPLTSSLYNEQFF
TRBJ2-1,NA,TRBV5-4,CASSLLEAGVDEQFF
TRBJ1-4,NA,TRBV30,CAWSPEVGGTWEKLFF
TRBJ1-6,NA,TRBV7-2,CASSLAWDRRNSPLHF
TRBJ2-1,NA,TRBV11-2,CASSPLSGTRYDEQFF
TRBJ1-2,NA,TRBV30,CAWTPRKGLHGYTF
TRBJ2-1,NA,TRBV29-1,CSVGSGNEQFF
TRBJ2-1,few,TRBV7-9,CASSSPGLAGVNNEQFF
TRBJ1-2,NA,TRBV29-1,CSVEMGGVDGYTF
TRBJ1-4,NA,TRBV13,CASSDLRDNVYEKLFF
TRBJ2-7,NA,TRBV6-1,CASTHRTTYEQYF
TRBJ1-1,NA,TRBV13,CASSTDRGGPEAFF
TRBJ2-3,NA,TRBV6-6,CASSQDGDTQYF
TRBJ1-3,few,TRBV29-1,CSAYWGPGNTIYF
TRBJ1-1,NA,TRBV6-6,CASSYSNTEAFF
TRBJ2-3,NA,TRBV9,CASSATDTQYF
TRBJ1-4,NA,TRBV7-9,CASSLGPNEKLFF